The 20 T cell receptor beta chains below come from one sample, sequenced in a study of shared clonotypes between healthy human individuals. Some clones are missing from TCRdb's copy, which holds only in-frame ones; the method was immunoSEQ multiplex PCR. Of some 1 million clones detected, approximately 72% appear once; the ten largest clones hold less than 1.5%. The sequenced sample consisted of memory CD4+ T cells sorted from blood. Subset noted: CD45RA-negative fraction. These receptors came from a young man in good health.

This clone appeared a few times. V and J are TRBV5-1 and TRBJ1-2; TRBD1 aligns across 7 bases. V lost 1 base to trimming and J lost 8 bases; unmatched junction nucleotides: 8. The germline CDR1 and CDR2 sequences are SGHRS and YFSETQ. This CDR3 is 14 amino acids long. CDR3 DNA: TGCGCCAGCAGCTTGTCGGTGACAGGGAGCGGCTACACCTTC. This codes for CASSLSVTGSGYTF.

This chain links TRBV7-3 with TRBJ2-5; the match to TRBD2 covers 9 bases. Trimming at V came to 4 bases and at J to 4 bases, leaving 10 bases not matched to a gene. CDR3 length: 16 residues. Germline V gene sequence: CDR1 SGHTA, CDR2 FQGTGA. The CDR3 spells CASSSQQRGAGETQYF. The CDR3, as DNA: TGTGCCAGCAGCTCCCAGCAGCGGGGGGCTGGAGAGACCCAGTACTTC.

The chain employs TRBV19 and TRBJ1-1; 9 bases are shared with TRBD1. The CDR3 covers 14 residues. With 7 bases clipped from V and 4 bases from J, the junction kept 7 bases outside the gene matches. Per germline, CDR1 LNHDA and CDR2 SQIVND (reference sequence). CDR3: CASKGDREGTEAFF. The DNA of the CDR3 is TGTGCCAGTAAAGGGGACAGGGAGGGCACTGAAGCTTTCTTT. Combining the CDR3 with reference TRBV19 and TRBJ1-1 gives the whole variable domain DGGITQSPKYLFRKEGQNVTLSCEQNLNHDAMYWYRQDPGQGLRLIYYSQIVNDFQKGDIAEGYSVSREKKESFPLTVTSAQKNPTAFYLCASKGDREGTEAFFGQGTRLTVV.

This clone has just a few counts. The chain joins TRBV30 to TRBJ2-5, with D perhaps matching TRBD2 (5 bases). This CDR3 has 13 residues. V lost 3 bases, J lost 5 bases, and 13 bases lay in between. The germline CDR1 and CDR2 sequences are GTSNPN and SVGIG (reference sequence). CDR3 sequence: CAWRRGSTETQYF. CDR3 nucleotide sequence: TGTGCCTGGAGGAGAGGGAGCACGGAGACCCAGTACTTC.

The CDR3 DNA reads TGTGCCAGCAGCTTAGCAAGTTACTCCGAGCAGTACTTC. Translation: CASSLASYSEQYF. The V gene is TRBV7-6, the J gene TRBJ2-7; no reliable D call. The CDR3 has 13 amino acids. Trimming removed 0 bases from V and 6 bases from J, with 9 bases in between. Germline V gene data show CDR1 as SGHVS and CDR2 as FNYEAQ.

This chain uses TRBV20-1 with TRBJ2-1; 7 positions match TRBD2. CDR1 and CDR2 from the germline V gene are DFQATT and SNEGSKA (reference sequence). The junction had 9 bases not matched to a gene; V was cut back by 6 bases and J by 13 bases. This CDR3 contains 11 residues. The CDR3 DNA reads as TGCAGTGCGACAAAAGGGGACTACCAGTTCTTC. Its protein product is CSATKGDYQFF.

The rearrangement uses TRBV28 and TRBJ1-1; D may be TRBD1 (5 bases). The germline V gene encodes CDR1 MDHEN and CDR2 SYDVKM. The V end lost 1 base, the J end lost 6 bases, and 6 bases lay between the germline ends. The CDR3 runs to 12 residues. The CDR3 loop reads CASSLSRAEAFF. As DNA, the CDR3 is TGTGCCAGCAGTTTATCCAGGGCTGAAGCTTTCTTT.

V gene TRBV28 combines with J gene TRBJ2-7; tentative D call: TRBD1 (6 bases). The CDR3 is 15 amino acids. Germline-derived CDR1 and CDR2 are MDHEN and SYDVKM. Trimming took off 7 bases at V and 0 bases at J, with 16 bases between the two ends. The CDR3 DNA sequence: TGTGCCAGCATTCCAGCCTCGACAGGCTCCTACGAGCAGTACTTC. As protein: CASIPASTGSYEQYF.

This chain joins TRBV4-3 and TRBJ2-7; 8 nucleotides line up with TRBD2. The junction had 13 bases not matched to a gene; V was cut back by 2 bases and J by 4 bases. This CDR3 comprises 17 residues. Looked up from germline, CDR1 is LGHNA and CDR2 is YSLEER. The CDR3 loop reads CASSQSGKSGRSYEQYF. The CDR3, as DNA: TGCGCCAGCAGCCAATCGGGTAAAAGCGGGAGATCTTACGAGCAGTACTTC.

This clone was observed a few times. V gene TRBV5-8 combines with J gene TRBJ1-5; D is ambiguous. Trimming left V 0 bases short and J 9 bases short, with 1 base between. Looked up from germline, CDR1 is SGHTS and CDR2 is YDEGEE. This CDR3 spans 10 amino acids. The CDR3 sequence is CASSLGPQHF. Written as DNA, the CDR3 is TGTGCCAGCAGCTTGGGGCCCCAGCATTTT.

The chain carries TRBV6-1 and TRBJ2-3; D is perhaps TRBD1 or TRBD2 (5 bases each). V was trimmed by 11 bases and J by 0 bases, leaving 15 bases between them. The CDR3 has 14 residues. Germline V gene data show CDR1 as MNHNS and CDR2 as SASEGT. DNA of the CDR3: TGTGCCGCCAAGACGGGACCTAGCACAGATACGCAGTATTTT. This translates into CAAKTGPSTDTQYF.

The gene calls are TRBV12-5 and TRBJ2-1, with D tentatively TRBD2 (6 bases). The CDR3 is 14 residues long. Trimming took off 6 bases at V and 6 bases at J, with 15 bases between the two ends. CDR1 is LGHNT and CDR2 is FRNRAP in the germline V gene. DNA of the CDR3: TGTGCTAGTGGAGGGTCGGGAGCGGGCAATGAGCAGTTCTTC. It codes for CASGGSGAGNEQFF.

This chain uses TRBV5-1 with TRBJ1-2; a weak D match, TRBD1 (5 bases). The CDR3 spans 16 residues. V was cut by 0 bases and J by 7 bases, with 19 bases left in between. The germline CDR1 and CDR2 sequences are SGHRS and YFSETQ. CDR3 DNA sequence: TGCGCCAGCAGCTTGGGCAGGGCGTTTCAAGGAGGTGGCTACACCTTC. Translation: CASSLGRAFQGGGYTF. The complete variable domain, with remaining parts taken from reference TRBV5-1 and TRBJ1-2, reads KAGVTQTPRYLIKTRGQQVTLSCSPISGHRSVSWYQQTPGQGLQFLFEYFSETQRNKGNFPGRFSGRQFSNSRSEMNVSTLELGDSALYLCASSLGRAFQGGGYTFGSGTRLTVV.

V is TRBV28 and J is TRBJ2-3; the D is unclear. Germline CDR1 and CDR2: MDHEN and SYDVKM. The CDR3 consists of 13 residues. V was clipped by 3 bases and J by 2 bases, with 6 bases between them. The CDR3 region is CASSFSATDTQYF. The CDR3 DNA reads as TGTGCCAGCAGTTTCTCCGCCACAGATACGCAGTATTTT.

The rearrangement links TRBV6-5 to TRBJ1-4, with TRBD1 matching 8 bases. CDR1 is MNHEY and CDR2 is SVGAGI in the germline V gene. Trimming cost V 5 bases and J 8 bases; bases outside gene matches: 4. There are 13 residues in the CDR3. DNA for the CDR3: TGTGCCAGCAGTGTGAGACAGGGGGAAAAACTGTTTTTT. This sequence encodes CASSVRQGEKLFF.

This clone was seen a single time. The rearrangement uses TRBV7-9 and TRBJ1-4, with 8 bases aligning to TRBD1. Losses at the gene ends were 3 bases for V and 6 bases for J; bases not matched to a gene: 6. Germline V gives CDR1 SEHNR, CDR2 FQNEAQ (reference sequence). This CDR3 comprises 15 residues. CDR3 sequence: CASSLAGTGYEKLFF. CDR3 nucleotides: TGTGCCAGCAGCTTGGCAGGGACAGGCTATGAAAAACTGTTTTTT.

About this clone: One end of the junction is discordant with germline, which a read error may explain. This chain connects TRBV5-1 to TRBJ1-1, with 12 positions matching TRBD1. There are 15 residues in the CDR3. Looked up from germline, CDR1 is SGHRS and CDR2 is YFSETQ. CDR3 region: CAGSKGQGANTEAFF. Here the CDR3 DNA reads TGCGCCGGCAGCAAGGGACAGGGGGCGAACACTGAAGCTTTCTTT.

This clone came up a few times. This chain connects TRBV28 to TRBJ1-4; the match to TRBD1 covers 10 bases. V was clipped by 8 bases and J by 2 bases; unmatched bases: 11. The CDR3 has 17 residues. The germline V gene has CDR1 MDHEN and CDR2 SYDVKM. In DNA, the CDR3 is TGTGCCAGCTGTCGGACAGGGGGTAGGGGGACTAATGAAAAACTGTTTTTT. Translation: CASCRTGGRGTNEKLFF.

This rearrangement joins TRBV5-1 to TRBJ2-7; D possibly corresponds to TRBD1 (6 bases). Germline assignment: CDR1 SGHRS and CDR2 YFSETQ. The CDR3 is 12 residues long. The germline V and J ends were trimmed by 4 bases and 4 bases, with 9 bases remaining between them. Written as DNA, the CDR3 is TGCGCCAGCAGCCCGACAGGTTACGAGCAGTACTTC. It codes for CASSPTGYEQYF. Variable domain in full (rest from reference TRBV5-1 and TRBJ2-7): KAGVTQTPRYLIKTRGQQVTLSCSPISGHRSVSWYQQTPGQGLQFLFEYFSETQRNKGNFPGRFSGRQFSNSRSEMNVSTLELGDSALYLCASSPTGYEQYFGPGTRLTVT.

The rearrangement joins TRBV29-1 to TRBJ1-1; D is unresolved. With 3 bases removed from V and 3 bases from J, the gap between germline ends came to 14 bases. The CDR3 has 14 amino acids. The germline CDR1 and CDR2 sequences are SQVTM and ANQGSEA. The CDR3 DNA is TGCAGCGTTGACGAGGACGGGTATCACACTGAAGCTTTCTTT. Translated, it gives CSVDEDGYHTEAFF.